This T cell receptor (beta chain) was retrieved from a study of cytomegalovirus exposure and HLA in healthy donors. Study overall: The Caucasian-associated ancestry cluster held less than 85% of around 380 genotyped donors. Study-wide results and limits: Most likely, a cluster of highly shared sequence variants arose as a sequencing artifact. With later analysis, a missense DCLRE1C variant became linked to TCR beta V- and J-gene trimming.

Concerning this clone itself: Its antigen remains unidentified.

It was with 60 Vbeta and 13 Jbeta primers that the PCR ran. Only in-frame clones appear in the TCRdb table, and some are missing; sequencing was by immunoSEQ multiplex PCR. The table records 60,000 to 75,000 clones, approximately 90% of them present only once. The CDR3 extends over 16 amino acids. V lost 1 base to trimming and J lost 5 bases; unmatched junction nucleotides: 6. From germline, CDR1 is SGHDN and CDR2 FVKESK. The sequence came from a woman aged 25 to 39 in good health and CMV-seropositive. Sequenced: PBMCs. The chain employs TRBV14 and TRBJ2-3; 10 bases map to TRBD2. CDR3 sequence: CASSQGLAGEVDTQYF. CDR3 nucleotides: TGTGCCAGCAGCCAAGGGCTAGCGGGAGAGGTAGATACGCAGTATTTT.